The next 28 T cell receptor beta chains were all read from a single sample in a study of blood T cell repertoires in COVID-19. Measured with immunoSEQ multiplex PCR; TCRdb has only the in-frame clones, and not every one. The sample lists some 150,000 clones, over 65% occurring once. The sample taken for sequencing was peripheral blood. All receptors derive from a human donor in a cohort sampled during active COVID-19.

This clone has only one observation. This chain links TRBV5-1 with TRBJ1-2; 9 nucleotides line up with TRBD1. Germline V CDR1 and CDR2: SGHRS, YFSETQ. CDR3 length: 13 amino acids. The V gene end was trimmed by 3 bases and the J gene end by 13 bases; junction bases not matched to a gene: 10. Here the CDR3 reads CASSYNRGPLSTF. DNA for the CDR3: TGCGCCAGCAGCTATAACAGGGGGCCCCTTTCCACCTTC.

At least ten counts were recorded for this clone. The chain has TRBV7-9 and TRBJ2-3; 11 bases are a match to TRBD1. CDR3 length: 14 amino acids. Losses at the gene ends were 5 bases for V and 4 bases for J; bases not matched to a gene: 2. Per the germline V gene, CDR1 is SEHNR and CDR2 is FQNEAQ (reference sequence). This CDR3 is CASSTGQGADTQYF. As DNA, the CDR3 is TGTGCCAGCAGCACGGGACAGGGGGCAGATACGCAGTATTTT.

The V gene is TRBV5-1, the J gene TRBJ1-4; a weak D match, TRBD1 (5 bases). V dropped 0 bases and J dropped 3 bases, with 9 bases sitting between them. The CDR3 runs to 15 residues. Looked up from germline, CDR1 is SGHRS and CDR2 is YFSETQ. CDR3 region: CASSLAAGANEKLFF. The CDR3 nucleotides read TGCGCCAGCAGCTTGGCCGCGGGGGCTAATGAAAAACTGTTTTTT.

V is TRBV2 and J is TRBJ2-7; D not resolved. Germline CDR1 SNHLY, CDR2 FYNNEI. Between the trimmed V and J ends, which lost 3 bases and 3 bases, there was a span of 6 bases. The CDR3 covers 12 residues. The CDR3 sequence: CASSDPLYEQYV. The CDR3 nucleotides read TGTGCCAGCAGTGACCCCCTCTACGAGCAGTACGTC.

V is TRBV27 and J is TRBJ2-1, with TRBD2 identical over 15 bases. CDR1 and CDR2 (germline): MNHEY, SMNVEV (reference sequence). The CDR3 contains 22 residues. V dropped 3 bases and J dropped 7; count of bases not matched to a gene: 22. The CDR3 bases are TGTGCCAGCAGTTTTGGGCCCGGACGGGGGGGGACTAGCGGGAGGAGGGGTAATGAGCAGTTCTTC. It encodes CASSFGPGRGGTSGRRGNEQFF.

V and J are TRBV5-6 and TRBJ1-6; D gene unclear. Germline loops: CDR1 SGHDT, CDR2 YYEEEE. The CDR3 has 14 residues. Trimming pared 4 bases from V and 7 bases from J, leaving 12 bases between. The CDR3 coding sequence is TGTGCCAGCAGCCCGGGAACCCCGAATTCACCCCTCCACTTT. Translated, it gives CASSPGTPNSPLHF.

The genes are TRBV6-5 and TRBJ2-2; D is possibly TRBD1 (6 bases). V was pared by 6 bases and J by 2 bases, with 10 bases between. The CDR3 extends over 14 amino acids. CDR1 and CDR2 from the germline V gene are MNHEY and SVGAGI. The CDR3 is CASRLQGNTGELFF. The CDR3 nucleotides read TGTGCCAGCAGATTACAGGGAAACACCGGGGAGCTGTTTTTT.

V usage is TRBV18 and J usage is TRBJ1-4; 9 positions match TRBD1. The CDR3 contains 16 residues. Germline V CDR1 and CDR2: KGHSH, LQKENI. The trim removed 5 bases at V and 7 bases at J, leaving 11 bases unmatched. CDR3 in DNA: TGTGCCAGCTCAGCAGTACAGGGGGCGAGTGGTGAAAAACTGTTTTTT. It specifies CASSAVQGASGEKLFF.

V and J are TRBV2 and TRBJ2-3, with a tentative D call TRBD2 (5 bases). The CDR3 length is 16 residues. The ends were cut back, 1 base at V and 4 bases at J, with 15 bases in the middle. Germline-derived CDR1 and CDR2 are SNHLY and FYNNEI. The CDR3 loop reads CASSEGGRGMADTQYF. In nucleotides, the CDR3 is TGTGCCAGCAGTGAAGGAGGCCGGGGAATGGCAGATACGCAGTATTTT.

V and J are TRBV11-3 and TRBJ1-1; 10 nucleotides align to TRBD1. The CDR3 is 16 residues long. CDR1 is SGHNT and CDR2 is YENEEA in the germline V gene. The ends lost 6 bases at V and 1 base at J; junction bases unmatched: 8. The CDR3 coding sequence is TGTGCCAGCAGGAAAAAAGACAGGGGGCCGAACACTGAAGCTTTCTTT. Protein sequence: CASRKKDRGPNTEAFF.

This clone was observed a single time. This chain uses TRBV7-2 with TRBJ2-4; 15 bases map to TRBD2. The length of the CDR3 is 15 residues. Trimming removed 5 bases from V and 6 bases from J; junction bases left unmatched: 2. Germline lookup yields CDR1 SGHTA and CDR2 FQGNSA. CDR3 loop: CASSQGLAGGNIQYF. The CDR3 DNA reads as TGTGCCAGCAGCCAGGGACTAGCGGGGGGAAACATTCAGTACTTC.

The gene calls are TRBV27 and TRBJ1-1, with TRBD1 identical over 9 bases. Unmatched junction bases numbered 9, after V lost 5 bases and J lost 8 bases. CDR1 and CDR2 from the germline V gene are MNHEY and SMNVEV (reference sequence). The length of the CDR3 is 14 residues. The CDR3, as DNA: TGTGCCAGCAGTCGGGACAGGGCTTCTAAAGAAGCTTTCTTT. This gives the protein CASSRDRASKEAFF.

The chain employs TRBV11-2 and TRBJ2-7, with D maybe TRBD1 (5 bases). This CDR3 region has 13 residues. Trimming left V 3 bases short and J 6 bases short, with 12 bases between. Looked up from germline, CDR1 is SGHAT and CDR2 is FQNNGV. The chain's CDR3 is CASSLAQGSEQYV. The CDR3 DNA reads as TGTGCCAGCAGCTTGGCCCAGGGTTCCGAGCAGTACGTC.

This clone appeared once. The V and J genes are TRBV28 and TRBJ2-1, with TRBD2 matching over 11 bases. J lost 3 bases, V lost 6 bases, and 7 bases had no gene match. The CDR3 sequence is 16 residues long. Looked up from germline, CDR1 is MDHEN and CDR2 is SYDVKM. CDR3 nucleotide sequence: TGTGCCAGCAGAACCTTAGCGGGGGGGGTCTACAATGAGCAGTTCTTC. Protein product: CASRTLAGGVYNEQFF.

The J gene is TRBJ2-1, the V gene TRBV10-1, with 14 bases matching TRBD2. J was trimmed by 0 bases and V by 4 bases; bases with no gene match: 5. The CDR3 runs to 18 residues. Germline-derived CDR1 and CDR2 are WNHNN and SYGVQD (reference sequence). CDR3 DNA sequence: TGCGCCAGCAGTGGGACTAGCGGGAGGAAGAGCTCCTACAATGAGCAGTTCTTC. Encoded protein: CASSGTSGRKSSYNEQFF.

The rearrangement joins TRBV6-5 to TRBJ1-6, with 7 nucleotides matching TRBD1. CDR1 MNHEY and CDR2 SVGAGI come from the germline V gene. This CDR3 contains 15 residues. V shed 10 bases and J 14 bases; nucleotides not matched to a gene: 20. Here the CDR3 DNA reads TGTGCCACCGGGGACAGCAGGGTACTAATTAGGGCCCTCCACTTT. Its protein is CATGDSRVLIRALHF.

The V gene is TRBV27, the J gene TRBJ1-6; 8 bases are shared with TRBD1. The V gene's germline CDR1 is MNHEY and CDR2 SMNVEV (reference sequence). With V trimmed by 2 bases and J by 9 bases, 6 bases remained unmatched. The CDR3 extends over 15 amino acids. CDR3 DNA: TGTGCCAGCAGTTTACAGGGGGCGGATCGTTCACCCCTCCACTTT. This sequence encodes CASSLQGADRSPLHF.

J is TRBJ2-1 and V is TRBV7-3, with a weak D call TRBD1 (6 bases). Looked up from germline, CDR1 is SGHTA and CDR2 is FQGTGA. The length of the CDR3 is 14 residues. V lost 6 bases and J lost 7, with 16 bases in between. The CDR3 DNA reads TGTGCCAGCAGTCAAGGGGGTAGCTTGAATGAGCAGTTCTTC. This encodes CASSQGGSLNEQFF.

The gene calls are TRBV6-5 and TRBJ1-2; D remains ambiguous. This CDR3 region has 14 residues. V gave up 1 base and J gave up 4 bases, with 10 bases separating them. Germline lookup yields CDR1 MNHEY and CDR2 SVGAGI. CDR3 nucleotides: TGTGCCAGCAGTTACTTCGGAGAACCCTATGGCTACACCTTC. Encoded protein: CASSYFGEPYGYTF.

This rearrangement joins TRBV27 to TRBJ2-3, with D possibly being TRBD1 (5 bases). The germline CDR1 and CDR2 sequences are MNHEY and SMNVEV (reference sequence). V was cut by 5 bases and J by 3 bases, with 15 bases left in between. The CDR3 consists of 15 residues. The CDR3: CASSPVRQGTDTQYF. The CDR3 DNA reads TGTGCCAGCAGTCCAGTAAGGCAGGGTACAGATACGCAGTATTTT.

The CDR3 loop reads CSVGGQSEGYTF. The DNA of the CDR3 is TGCAGCGTTGGAGGTCAGTCGGAGGGCTACACCTTC. This chain connects TRBV29-1 to TRBJ1-2; D gene unclear. Germline V gene data show CDR1 as SQVTM and CDR2 as ANQGSEA. The CDR3 sequence is 12 residues long. Trimming shortened V by 4 bases and J by 8 bases, and 14 bases separated the two germline ends. The full variable domain, rest sourced from reference TRBV29-1 and TRBJ1-2, is SAVISQKPSRDICQRGTSLTIQCQVDSQVTMMFWYRQQPGQSLTLIATANQGSEATYESGFVIDKFPISRPNLTFSTLTVSNMSPEDSSIYLCSVGGQSEGYTFGSGTRLTVV.

CDR3 in amino acids: CASRGAPSAYYEQYV. The CDR3 DNA reads TGTGCCAGCAGAGGGGCTCCCTCAGCGTATTACGAGCAGTACGTC. The rearrangement links TRBV6-5 to TRBJ2-7; weak D call: TRBD1 (5 bases). Germline V lookup: CDR1 MNHEY, CDR2 SVGAGI. Trimming cost V 6 bases and J 4 bases, with 19 bases left between them. This CDR3 has 15 amino acids.

Comment on this clone: The sample has other DNA sequences that encode this CDR3 too. This chain joins TRBV5-1 and TRBJ2-7; D might be TRBD2 (5 bases). CDR1 and CDR2 from the germline V gene are SGHRS and YFSETQ. V was cut by 4 bases and J by 0 bases, with 11 bases left in between. The CDR3 sequence is 14 residues long. CDR3 protein: CASSLSGSSYEQYF. The CDR3 DNA reads TGCGCCAGCAGCCTTTCGGGATCCTCCTACGAGCAGTACTTC.

The chain recombines TRBV4-2 with TRBJ2-3, with 10 positions matching TRBD2. This CDR3 comprises 19 residues. The ends lost 1 base at V and 2 bases at J; junction bases unmatched: 12. CDR1 is LGHNA and CDR2 is YNFKEQ in the germline V gene. CDR3 DNA sequence: TGTGCCAGCAGCCAAGCCTTCCAAGAGCGGGAGGGGAACACAGATACGCAGTATTTT. It yields the protein CASSQAFQEREGNTDTQYF.

The chain joins TRBV5-4 to TRBJ2-2; D is perhaps TRBD1 (6 bases). The CDR3 is 15 amino acids. Germline V gives CDR1 SGHNT, CDR2 YYREEE (reference sequence). The ends were cut back, 6 bases at V and 6 bases at J, with 18 bases in the middle. Written as DNA, the CDR3 is TGTGCCAGCACCTCCGACAGGCCGCTTGCCGGGGAGCTGTTTTTT. Its protein product is CASTSDRPLAGELFF.

The V gene is TRBV12-5, the J gene TRBJ2-2; D not resolved. The germline V gene encodes CDR1 LGHNT and CDR2 FRNRAP. Trimming shortened V by 1 base and J by 5 bases, and 8 bases separated the two germline ends. The CDR3 length is 14 residues. The CDR3 sequence is CASGLADGTGELFF. The DNA for the CDR3 is TGTGCTAGTGGTTTGGCCGACGGGACCGGGGAGCTGTTTTTT.

V is TRBV6-1 and J is TRBJ2-7, with unresolved D. This CDR3 comprises 13 residues. Trimming cost V 3 bases and J 1 base, with 7 bases left between them. CDR1 MNHNS and CDR2 SASEGT come from the germline V gene. This chain's CDR3 is CASSEQQSYEQYV. CDR3 nucleotide sequence: TGTGCCAGCAGTGAGCAACAGTCCTACGAGCAGTACGTC.

The chain is built from TRBV29-1 and TRBJ2-7; tentatively, D is TRBD2 (6 bases). With 4 bases removed from V and 5 bases from J, the gap between germline ends came to 24 bases. The CDR3 contains 16 residues. Germline CDR1 and CDR2: SQVTM and ANQGSEA. CDR3 sequence: CSVVNRNSREFDEQYV. DNA of the CDR3: TGCAGCGTTGTAAACCGGAACAGCCGGGAGTTTGACGAGCAGTACGTC.